The entry that follows covers one T cell receptor (beta chain) sequence. The CDR3 totals 15 residues. In germline, CDR1 is LNHDA, CDR2 SQIVND (reference sequence). The J segment lost 6 bases and the V segment lost 1 base, leaving 2 bases of the junction unmatched. Naive CD8 cells lacked CD45RO, underwent positive selection for CCR7 and left out terminally differentiated effector memory CD45RA+ cells. Using immunoSEQ multiplex PCR, the repertoire was profiled, and TCRdb retains in-frame clones only, with some absent. This sample has around 600,000 clones, with roughly 96% found just once. The data are from a study of shared clonotypes between healthy human individuals.

V usage is TRBV19 and J usage is TRBJ1-5; 11 nucleotides match TRBD1. The sample was naive CD8+ T cells sorted from blood. This receptor was taken from a woman in her thirties in good health. This CDR3 reads CASSIGTGGGQPQHF. CDR3 DNA sequence: TGTGCCAGTAGTATAGGGACAGGGGGCGGTCAGCCCCAGCATTTT.